Sequencing of this T cell receptor (beta chain) was carried out in a study of shared clonotypes between healthy human individuals. The donors, healthy adults who were HIV-negative, had experienced no recent acute infections or vaccinations. For genomic DNA, unsorted samples relied on tens of millions of PBMCs. Genomic DNA per cell subset filled all wells of several immunoSEQ plates. Here immunoSEQ multiplex PCR was the method, and the copy in TCRdb shows in-frame clones only, minus some. The repertoire holds fewer than 650,000 clones, with around 76% as singletons. The germline V gene has CDR1 SGHNT and CDR2 YENEEA. Deletions cut 3 bases from V and 0 bases from J, with 8 bases between. This CDR3 has 15 residues.

V is TRBV11-3 and J is TRBJ2-2; the D gene is possibly TRBD2 (6 bases). The sample was PBMCs. The TCR was taken from a woman aged 40 to 50 in good health. Some clones in this sample may be carry-over from other donors' samples. The CDR3 region has the DNA TGTGCCAGCAGCTTTAGCGGTTCGAACACCGGGGAGCTGTTTTTT. Protein sequence: CASSFSGSNTGELFF.